Below, 18 T cell receptor beta chains from the same sample are listed, as sequenced in a study of blood T cells in healthy people across ages. For the second PCR, which ran for 7 to 11 cycles, a sample-barcoded 5' primer and a J-beta primer mix were used. MiXCR, applied by TCRdb to the 5' RACE reads, yields one record per CDR3 protein. The data contain about 1,500,000 distinct CDR3 sequences, approximately 30% of them singletons. Sequenced input: blood. The receptor source for this set is a woman aged 30 to 39 in good health.

This clonotype was seen at least ten times. The chain couples TRBV7-9 to TRBJ2-3; 8 positions agree with TRBD2. V was pared by 4 bases and J by 8 bases, with 11 bases of the junction left unmatched. Germline V gene lookup returns CDR1 SEHNR and CDR2 FQNEAQ (reference sequence). This CDR3 comprises 15 residues. The CDR3 coding sequence is TGTGCCAGCAGCTCCGGGGGGGAGTGGAGGTTTACGCAGTATTTT. It yields the protein CASSSGGEWRFTQYF.

As for this clonotype: This may be a read error: a much more frequent sequence differs by one nucleotide. The chain is built from TRBV4-2 and TRBJ2-4; TRBD1 matches 7 bases. The J call is in doubt because the DNA end fits TRBJ2-7 better. Germline V gene data show CDR1 as LGHNA and CDR2 as YNFKEQ. CDR3 length: 16 residues. CDR3 residues: CPSSQDFGDRPYEQYF. CDR3 nucleotides: TGTCCCAGCAGCCAAGATTTCGGGGACAGACCCTACGAGCAGTACTTC.

This clonotype occurred a few times. This sequence joins TRBV6-5 and TRBJ2-2; D remains unclear. This CDR3 is built from 14 residues. Germline values: CDR1 MNHEY, CDR2 SVGAGI. Trimming removed 5 bases from V and 7 bases from J, with 14 bases in between. CDR3 DNA: TGTGCCAGCAGTCTAACCGCCTTTGGCGGGGAGCTGTTTTTT. This encodes CASSLTAFGGELFF.

The V gene is TRBV7-9, the J gene TRBJ2-4; 7 positions agree with TRBD2. CDR3 length: 15 residues. Germline V CDR1 and CDR2: SEHNR, FQNEAQ (reference sequence). V shed 7 bases, J shed 13 bases, and the junction held 19 bases outside the gene matches. Here the CDR3 DNA reads TGTGCCAGCAACGGACGGGGGGAATCCTACAATGAGCAGTACTTC. Its translation: CASNGRGESYNEQYF. Looking up the rest from reference TRBV7-9 and TRBJ2-4 gives the full variable domain: DTGVSQNPRHKITKRGQNVTFRCDPISEHNRLYWYRQTLGQGPEFLTYFQNEAQLEKSRLLSDRFSAERPKGSFSTLEIQRTEQGDSAMYLCASNGRGESYNEQYFGAGTRLSVL.

The chain couples TRBV6-2 or TRBV6-3 to TRBJ2-3; 9 nucleotides align to TRBD2. The CDR3 is 16 amino acids. Germline CDR1 reads MNHEY; CDR2 reads SVGEGT. The ends lost 6 bases at V and 3 bases at J; junction bases unmatched: 10. The CDR3 reads CASSSTVLAGTDTQYF. The CDR3 DNA reads TGTGCCAGCAGCTCTACGGTCCTAGCGGGGACAGATACGCAGTATTTT.

This sequence joins TRBV5-1 and TRBJ2-3, with 10 bases aligning to TRBD2. With V trimmed by 4 bases and J by 5 bases, 13 bases remained unmatched. CDR1 is SGHRS, CDR2 YFSETQ, per germline. CDR3 length: 17 residues. The CDR3 here is CASSRGLAVGGVDTQYF. CDR3 bases: TGCGCCAGCAGCCGTGGACTAGCGGTTGGAGGGGTAGATACGCAGTATTTT. The whole variable domain, filled in from reference TRBV5-1 and TRBJ2-3, reads KAGVTQTPRYLIKTRGQQVTLSCSPISGHRSVSWYQQTPGQGLQFLFEYFSETQRNKGNFPGRFSGRQFSNSRSEMNVSTLELGDSALYLCASSRGLAVGGVDTQYFGPGTRLTVL.

In this sample, this clonotype turned up a few times. The V and J genes are TRBV10-3 and TRBJ2-7, with 9 bases lining up with TRBD2. The CDR3 sequence is 15 residues long. Trimming at V came to 0 bases and at J to 5 bases, leaving 5 bases not matched to a gene. Germline values: CDR1 ENHRY, CDR2 SYGVKD. CDR3 region: CAISESFQRGDEQYF. In DNA, the CDR3 is TGTGCCATCAGTGAGTCGTTCCAGCGGGGGGACGAGCAGTACTTC.

The gene calls are TRBV14 and TRBJ2-1, with D tentatively TRBD1 (6 bases). The CDR3 loop spans 13 amino acids. The V end was cut by 6 bases, the J end by 8 bases, with 14 bases between. Germline loops: CDR1 SGHDN, CDR2 FVKESK. For the CDR3, the DNA is TGTGCCAGCAGTCCAACAGGGTCAGATGAGCAGTTCTTC. Translated, it gives CASSPTGSDEQFF.

The CDR3 loop is CASKIRQSEVDGYTF. The CDR3 region has the DNA TGTGCCAGCAAAATCCGACAGTCTGAGGTGGATGGCTACACCTTC. The rearrangement joins TRBV12-3 or TRBV12-4 to TRBJ1-2; possibly TRBD1 for D (5 bases). The CDR3 runs 15 residues. Trimming removed 7 bases at V and 6 bases at J, with 21 bases between.

This sequence joins TRBV27 and TRBJ1-6, with D unclear. V was clipped by 2 bases and J by 5 bases, with 7 bases between them. There are 14 residues in the CDR3. The germline V gene has CDR1 MNHEY and CDR2 SMNVEV (reference sequence). CDR3 amino acids: CASSLRENNSPLHF. CDR3 DNA: TGTGCCAGCAGTTTAAGGGAAAATAATTCACCCCTCCACTTT.

In this sample, this clonotype turned up a few times. The chain has TRBV10-3 and TRBJ2-1, with 9 bases lining up with TRBD1. Trimming removed 6 bases from V and 7 bases from J; junction bases left unmatched: 7. Germline lookup yields CDR1 ENHRY and CDR2 SYGVKD. The CDR3 spans 14 residues. CDR3 sequence reads: CAIRQGADSNEQFF. The DNA of the CDR3 is TGTGCCATCAGACAGGGGGCGGATTCGAATGAGCAGTTCTTC.

Here the CDR3 DNA reads TGTGCCAGCAGTTACTCGGAGGTGGCCGCTGAAGCTTTCTTT. Protein: CASSYSEVAAEAFF. The rearrangement links TRBV6-6 to TRBJ1-1; D not resolved. Germline V gives CDR1 MNHNY, CDR2 SVGAGI (reference sequence). The CDR3 loop spans 14 amino acids. V lost 0 bases and J lost 6, with 11 bases in between.

The genes are TRBV5-1 and TRBJ2-1; D perhaps matches TRBD1 (6 bases). CDR1 and CDR2 (germline): SGHRS, YFSETQ. Trimming left V 3 bases short and J 10 bases short, with 17 bases between. The CDR3 is made up of 14 amino acids. CDR3: CASSWGQARDEQFF. The CDR3 region has the DNA TGCGCCAGCAGCTGGGGACAAGCTCGGGACGAGCAGTTCTTC.

The chain couples TRBV6-5 to TRBJ2-3, with D hard to call. Germline V CDR1 and CDR2: MNHEY, SVGAGI. With 8 bases removed from V and 2 bases from J, the gap between germline ends came to 8 bases. The CDR3 runs 12 residues. In nucleotides, the CDR3 is TGTGCCAGCTTGTCAGTCACAGATACGCAGTATTTT. Residues: CASLSVTDTQYF.

Of note for this clonotype: The CDR3 end shows no conserved phenylalanine or tryptophan, and so a read error is likely. This chain links TRBV9 with TRBJ2-1, with D uncertain. The CDR3 loop spans 16 amino acids. Germline CDR1 and CDR2: SGDLS and YYNGEE. The CDR3 region is CASSEPIGEVENEQFC. For the CDR3, the DNA is TGTGCTAGCAGCGAGCCTATTGGGGAAGTCGAAAATGAGCAGTTCTGC.

The chain combines TRBV20-1 with TRBJ2-5; 9 nucleotides match TRBD2. V lost 3 bases to trimming and J lost 6 bases; unmatched junction nucleotides: 8. The CDR3 runs to 14 residues. Per germline, CDR1 DFQATT and CDR2 SNEGSKA (reference sequence). The CDR3 spells CSASDIAGAQTQYF. The CDR3 DNA sequence: TGCAGTGCTAGTGATATAGCGGGGGCGCAGACCCAGTACTTC.

Worth noting for this clonotype: With a much larger clone just one base away, this may be a read error. The chain couples TRBV15 to TRBJ2-5, with D unclear. The end of the DNA fits TRBJ2-1 better, so the J call may be wrong. Germline CDR1 reads LNHNV; CDR2 reads YYDKDF (reference sequence). This CDR3 comprises 15 residues. CDR3 protein: CATSRDGSYQETQFF. Written as DNA, the CDR3 is TGTGCCACCAGCAGAGATGGAAGTTATCAAGAGACCCAGTTCTTC.

The J gene is TRBJ2-1, the V gene TRBV12-3 or TRBV12-4; 14 bases match TRBD2. The CDR3 loop spans 16 amino acids. V gave up 5 bases and J gave up 8 bases; unmatched junction bases: 8. CDR3 sequence (DNA): TGTGCCAGCAGTCGAGAGGGACTAGCGGGAGCATATGAGCAGTTCTTC. This translates into CASSREGLAGAYEQFF.